The T cell receptor (beta chain) described here comes from a study of shared clonotypes between healthy human individuals. Method: immunoSEQ multiplex PCR; TCRdb's copy keeps in-frame clones and lacks some. The table records some 630,000 clones, roughly 96% of them present only once. In this sample, this clone turned up once. Naive CD8 cells, CD45RO-negative and positively selected for CCR7, excluded terminally differentiated effector memory CD45RA+ cells. This clonotype was obtained from a woman in her 30s in good health. Material: naive CD8+ T cells sorted from blood.

CDR3 in DNA: TGCGCCAGCAGCTTGACTCTTGACACCCCGAGGGAGACCCAGTACTTC. It translates to CASSLTLDTPRETQYF. The chain carries TRBV5-1 and TRBJ2-5; D ambiguous. Germline CDR1 reads SGHRS; CDR2 reads YFSETQ. V was shortened by 1 base and J by 5 bases, with 18 bases between the two germline ends. The length of the CDR3 is 16 residues.